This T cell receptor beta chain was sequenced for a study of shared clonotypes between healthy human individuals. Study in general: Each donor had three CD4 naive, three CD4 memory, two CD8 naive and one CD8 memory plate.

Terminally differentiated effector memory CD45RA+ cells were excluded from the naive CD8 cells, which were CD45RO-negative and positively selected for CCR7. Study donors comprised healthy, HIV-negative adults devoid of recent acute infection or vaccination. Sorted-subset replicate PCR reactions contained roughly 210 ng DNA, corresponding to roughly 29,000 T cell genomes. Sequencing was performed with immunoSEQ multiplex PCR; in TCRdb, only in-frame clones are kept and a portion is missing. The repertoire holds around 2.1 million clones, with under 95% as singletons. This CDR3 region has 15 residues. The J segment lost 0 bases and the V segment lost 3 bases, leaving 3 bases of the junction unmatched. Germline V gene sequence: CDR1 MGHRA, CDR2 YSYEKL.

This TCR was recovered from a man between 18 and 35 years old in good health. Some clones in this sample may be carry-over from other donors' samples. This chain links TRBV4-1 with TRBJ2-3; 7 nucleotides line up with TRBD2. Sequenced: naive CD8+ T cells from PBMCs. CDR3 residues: CASSQSGTSTDTQYF. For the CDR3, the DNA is TGCGCCAGCAGCCAGAGCGGGACTAGCACAGATACGCAGTATTTT.